This is a list of T cell receptor beta chains from one sample in a study of control samples from healthy donors and cancer patients. Some clones are missing from TCRdb's copy, which holds only in-frame ones; the method was immunoSEQ multiplex PCR. The table lists roughly 88,000 clones, approximately 93% of them singletons. The sample comprised blood. These receptors all come from a woman aged 25-40 years in good health. CDR3s include the opening cysteine and the closing phenylalanine or tryptophan. D genes are given only for firm matches. The size of a clone is reported for some rows only, either as once, few or many, or as a class for expanded clones.

v_gene	abundance	j_gene	d_gene	CDR3aa	CDR3nt
TRBV3-1/TRBV3-2	.	TRBJ2-7	TRBD2	CASSREGSYEQYF	TGTGCCAGCAGCCGGGAGGGTAGCTACGAGCAGTACTTC
TRBV9	.	TRBJ1-6	.	CASSVAGGSWSPLHF	TGTGCCAGCAGCGTAGCCGGGGGTAGCTGGTCACCCCTCCACTTT
TRBV3-1/TRBV3-2	once	TRBJ2-1	TRBD2	CASSQTPGGLAGGGNEQFF	TGTGCCAGCAGCCAGACGCCTGGCGGGCTAGCGGGGGGGGGCAATGAGCAGTTCTTC
TRBV2	.	TRBJ2-7	TRBD2	CASRVTSGSYEQYF	TGTGCCAGCAGAGTGACTAGCGGCTCCTACGAGCAGTACTTC
TRBV5-5	.	TRBJ1-1	TRBD1	CASSSPGGGNTEAFF	TGTGCCAGCAGCTCACCAGGGGGCGGGAACACTGAAGCTTTCTTT
TRBV6-1	few	TRBJ2-1	.	CASSETVGYNEQFF	TGTGCCAGCAGTGAAACGGTCGGTTACAATGAGCAGTTCTTC
TRBV12-3/TRBV12-4	.	TRBJ1-1	.	CASIGGFTEAFF	TGTGCCAGCATCGGGGGGTTCACTGAAGCTTTCTTT
TRBV14	.	TRBJ2-1	TRBD2	CASGLAGGYNEQFF	TGTGCCTCTGGGCTAGCGGGGGGCTACAATGAGCAGTTCTTC
TRBV13	.	TRBJ1-3	.	CASSLEGQGGTIYF	TGTGCCAGCAGCTTAGAGGGGCAGGGAGGCACCATATATTTT
TRBV18	.	TRBJ2-3	.	CASSRGTDTQYF	TGTGCCAGCTCACGAGGCACAGATACGCAGTATTTT
TRBV6-5	.	TRBJ1-1	.	CASSYSWVRVTEAFF	TGTGCCAGCAGTTACTCGTGGGTCAGGGTCACTGAAGCTTTCTTT
TRBV27	.	TRBJ2-1	.	CASSLSITEMYNEQFF	TGTGCCAGCAGTTTATCGATAACAGAGATGTACAATGAGCAGTTCTTC
TRBV11-3	.	TRBJ2-7	.	CASMGSSGEQYF	TGTGCCAGCATGGGCAGTTCGGGGGAGCAGTACTTC
TRBV23-1	.	TRBJ1-1	.	CASSPRGWNTEAFF	TGCGCCAGCAGTCCACGGGGTTGGAACACTGAAGCTTTCTTT
TRBV18	.	TRBJ2-1	.	CASSLQSVDNEQFF	TGTGCCAGCTCACTTCAATCCGTCGACAATGAGCAGTTCTTC
TRBV27	.	TRBJ1-4	.	CASRQQANEKLFF	TGTGCCAGCAGGCAACAGGCTAATGAAAAACTGTTTTTT
TRBV12-5	few	TRBJ1-2	TRBD1	CASGLAYTGDGYGYTF	TGTGCTAGTGGTTTGGCCTATACAGGGGACGGCTATGGCTACACCTTC
TRBV18	.	TRBJ1-5	TRBD1	CASSPPGTGPNQPQHF	TGTGCCAGCTCACCACCTGGGACAGGCCCTAATCAGCCCCAGCATTTT
TRBV4-2	.	TRBJ2-7	TRBD2	CASSQGGTSGSHEQYF	TGTGCCAGCAGCCAAGGGGGGACTAGCGGGAGCCACGAGCAGTACTTC
TRBV2	.	TRBJ1-4	.	CASSELGSGTSNEKLFF	TGTGCCAGCAGTGAATTGGGTTCCGGGACGTCGAATGAAAAACTGTTTTTT
TRBV3-1/TRBV3-2	once	TRBJ1-4	.	CASSRSPGTEKLFF	TGTGCCAGCAGCCGTTCTCCCGGGACCGAAAAACTGTTTTTT
TRBV11-2	.	TRBJ1-5	.	CASSLGLGHQPQHF	TGTGCCAGCAGCTTAGGATTAGGGCATCAGCCCCAGCATTTT
TRBV15	.	TRBJ1-3	.	CATSRGGVEGLGNTIYF	TGTGCCACCAGCAGAGGCGGCGTAGAGGGGCTAGGAAACACCATATATTTT
TRBV9	.	TRBJ2-7	TRBD2	CASSAILAGGLYEQYF	TGTGCCAGCAGCGCCATCCTAGCGGGAGGGCTCTACGAGCAGTACTTC
TRBV15	.	TRBJ1-3	TRBD1	CATSSRQGASGNTIYF	TGTGCCACCAGCAGTCGACAGGGGGCATCTGGAAACACCATATATTTT
TRBV5-6	.	TRBJ2-1	TRBD1	CASSKTGYHNEQFF	TGTGCCAGCAGCAAGACAGGGTACCACAATGAGCAGTTCTTC
TRBV18	.	TRBJ1-1	.	CASSPQRMNTEAFF	TGTGCCAGCTCACCCCAGAGGATGAACACTGAAGCTTTCTTT
TRBV23-1	once	TRBJ1-5	.	CASRIEGGGDRQPQHF	TGCGCCAGCAGAATCGAGGGAGGAGGGGATCGGCAGCCCCAGCATTTT
TRBV9	.	TRBJ1-2	TRBD1	CASSVGEGATGYTF	TGTGCCAGCAGCGTAGGGGAGGGGGCGACTGGCTACACCTTC
TRBV6-5	.	TRBJ1-2	.	CASSYPGSSGYTF	TGTGCCAGCAGTTACCCGGGGTCGAGCGGCTACACCTTC
TRBV7-9	.	TRBJ1-5	.	CASSLGAGSQPQHF	TGTGCCAGCAGCTTAGGCGCAGGGAGTCAGCCCCAGCATTTT
TRBV18	.	TRBJ2-7	.	CASSQAPGRSYEQYF	TGTGCCAGCTCTCAAGCACCGGGCCGTTCCTACGAGCAGTACTTC
TRBV4-2	.	TRBJ2-1	.	CASSQAVRSDEQFF	TGTGCCAGCAGCCAAGCGGTACGTTCCGATGAGCAGTTCTTC
TRBV28	.	TRBJ1-2	.	CASSFEYGYTF	TGTGCCAGCAGTTTTGAGTATGGCTACACCTTC
TRBV25-1	.	TRBJ2-5	.	CASSGIRGETQYF	TGTGCCAGCAGTGGGATTAGGGGGGAGACCCAGTACTTC
TRBV9	few	TRBJ1-1	.	CASSVEQNTEAFF	TGTGCCAGCAGCGTAGAACAGAACACTGAAGCTTTCTTT
TRBV15	few	TRBJ1-5	.	CATSRDKGVNQPQHF	TGTGCCACCAGCAGAGATAAGGGGGTTAATCAGCCCCAGCATTTT
TRBV18	.	TRBJ1-6	TRBD1	CASSTRTGGSPLHF	TGTGCCAGCTCAACCAGGACAGGGGGATCACCCCTCCACTTT
TRBV10-3	.	TRBJ2-1	.	CAISFPRKMTARTSSYNEQFF	TGTGCCATCAGTTTCCCAAGGAAGATGACAGCCCGGACGAGCTCCTACAATGAGCAGTTCTTC
TRBV3-1/TRBV3-2	.	TRBJ1-4	TRBD1	CASSRRQGGEKLFF	TGTGCCAGCAGCCGCCGACAGGGGGGCGAAAAACTGTTTTTT
TRBV6-5	.	TRBJ2-1	TRBD1	CASRVSGTAYNEQFF	TGTGCCAGCAGAGTCTCCGGGACAGCATACAATGAGCAGTTCTTC